Below are 2 T cell receptor beta chains sequenced from a single sample in a study of T-cell memory formation after mild COVID-19. MiXCR, applied by TCRdb to the 5' RACE reads, yields one record per CDR3 protein. The data show under 600,000 distinct CDR3 sequences, approximately 21% seen once. The material sequenced was PBMCs or a T cell subset sorted from them (not recorded which). These receptors came from an adult woman who had mild COVID-19 (a few samples of this study predate the infection). Cell type and time point are not known.

This chain links TRBV12-3 or TRBV12-4 with TRBJ1-1, with D possibly being TRBD1 (6 bases). The germline V and J ends were trimmed by 4 bases and 7 bases, with 19 bases remaining between them. The CDR3 has 15 amino acids. The chain's CDR3 is CASSSAGSEGGEAFF. The CDR3, as DNA: TGTGCCAGCAGTTCCGCAGGGTCCGAGGGGGGTGAAGCTTTCTTT.

This clonotype was detected only a few times. The chain employs TRBV20-1 and TRBJ2-1; D might be TRBD1 or TRBD2, each matching 6 bases. Germline assignment: CDR1 DFQATT and CDR2 SNEGSKA (reference sequence). CDR3 length equals 14 residues. Trimming removed 1 base at V and 7 bases at J, with 14 bases between. The CDR3 protein is CSARGTSGANEQFF. The CDR3 bases are TGCAGTGCTAGAGGAACGTCGGGGGCGAATGAGCAGTTCTTC.